This T cell receptor beta chain derives from a study of cytomegalovirus exposure and HLA in healthy donors. Study information: An earlier analysis identified 117 million unique TCR beta sequences in approximately 170 million T cells. Points from the study as a whole: TCR association rates varied by HLA locus in a later analysis, with DRB1 highest and HLA-C lowest. Reportedly, a later analysis found an Asian-associated ancestry cluster had fewer N-insertions than the roughly 670-donor mean. Analyzed later, most CMV-associated TCR beta chains appeared HLA-restricted.

60 Vbeta and 13 Jbeta primers were used in PCR. Method: immunoSEQ multiplex PCR; TCRdb's copy keeps in-frame clones and lacks some. The sample lists some 88,000 clones, approximately 71% occurring once. On this clone itself: Its matching antigen is unknown.

The specimen sequenced was PBMCs. This receptor was identified in a woman younger than 30 in good health and CMV-seropositive.

This CDR3 reads CASSPRTGLVTQYF. DNA for the CDR3: TGCGCCAGCAGCCCGAGGACAGGGTTGGTGACCCAGTACTTC. V usage is TRBV5-1 and J usage is TRBJ2-5, with TRBD1 matching over 8 bases. Trimming cost V 4 bases and J 7 bases; bases outside gene matches: 9. Germline values: CDR1 SGHRS, CDR2 YFSETQ. The CDR3 runs 14 residues.